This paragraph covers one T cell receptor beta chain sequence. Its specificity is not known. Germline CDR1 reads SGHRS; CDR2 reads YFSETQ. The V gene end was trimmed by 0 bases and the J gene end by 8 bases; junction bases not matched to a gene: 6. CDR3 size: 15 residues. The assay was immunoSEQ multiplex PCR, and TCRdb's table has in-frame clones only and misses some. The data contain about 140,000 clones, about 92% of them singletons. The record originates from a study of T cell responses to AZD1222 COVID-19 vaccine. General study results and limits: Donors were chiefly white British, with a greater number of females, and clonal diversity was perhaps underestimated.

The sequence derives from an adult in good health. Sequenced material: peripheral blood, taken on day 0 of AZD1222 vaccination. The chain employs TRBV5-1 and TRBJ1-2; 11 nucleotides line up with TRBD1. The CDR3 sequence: CASSLAAGQGDGYTF. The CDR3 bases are TGCGCCAGCAGCTTGGCCGCGGGACAGGGGGACGGCTACACCTTC.